This T cell receptor (beta chain) was profiled in a study of blood T cells in healthy people across ages. The CDR3 runs to 15 residues. V shed 6 bases, J shed 8 bases, and the junction held 4 bases outside the gene matches. The germline gives CDR1 MNHNY, CDR2 SVGAGI (reference sequence). This clonotype was counted a few times. Alongside a J-beta primer mix, a sample-barcoded 5' primer served in a second PCR lasting roughly 6 to 11 cycles. A single record per CDR3 protein comes from TCRdb applying MiXCR to the 5' RACE reads. The table lists some 640,000 distinct CDR3 sequences, 25% to 35% of them singletons.

This receptor was obtained from a woman older than 75 in good health. Sequencing used blood. The chain employs TRBV6-6 and TRBJ2-1; 16 bases map to TRBD2. The CDR3 sequence is CASRPGLAGGDEQFF. In DNA form, the CDR3 reads TGTGCCAGCAGGCCGGGACTAGCGGGGGGGGATGAGCAGTTCTTC.